The 13 T cell receptor beta chains below all came from one sample that was sequenced in a study of T cell clones after liver transplantation (dated by TCRdb to between 2018 and 2021). Libraries were built with the immunoSEQ multiplex PCR assay. As stored in TCRdb, this immuneACCESS dataset retains in-frame rearrangements with V and J assigned. A fraction of the clones does not appear; measured against another copy, unresolved V genes explain less than half of the discrepancy, and the remainder lacks a known reason. The sample profile shows roughly 70,000 clones; 90% of them were found once. Less than 3% of the sample comes from the top ten. The time point label of this sample denotes: pre-transplant. The sample in question was CD4+ T cells from blood, obtained before liver transplant. The receptors derive from a human donor who received a liver transplant.

The CDR3 bases are TGCGCCAGCAGCCTGAGGGAGAGCGAGCAGTACTTC. Translating gives CASSLRESEQYF. V is TRBV10-2 and J is TRBJ2-7; D possibly corresponds to TRBD2 (5 bases). This CDR3 is built from 12 residues. V lost 6 bases and J lost 6, with 12 bases in between. CDR1 is WSHSY, CDR2 SAAADI, per germline.

The gene calls are TRBV16 and TRBJ1-2; D unresolved. The V end was cut by 6 bases, the J end by 2 bases, with 13 bases between. This CDR3 region has 14 residues. Per the germline V gene, CDR1 is KGHSY and CDR2 is FQNENV. CDR3 amino acids: CASSPNRPNYGYTF. DNA for the CDR3: TGTGCCAGCAGTCCCAACCGCCCCAACTATGGCTACACCTTC.

The rearrangement uses TRBV6-6 and TRBJ2-3; unclear D gene. Germline assignment: CDR1 MNHNY and CDR2 SVGAGI (reference sequence). Trimming removed 0 bases from V and 1 base from J, with 5 bases in between. This CDR3 is built from 14 residues. DNA for the CDR3: TGTGCCAGCAGTTACTCGACCCGCACAGATACGCAGTATTTT. It translates to CASSYSTRTDTQYF.

This rearrangement joins TRBV5-1 to TRBJ2-7; 7 bases are shared with TRBD1. Germline V gene sequence: CDR1 SGHRS, CDR2 YFSETQ. This CDR3 contains 14 residues. V shed 4 bases, J shed 2 bases, and the junction held 6 bases outside the gene matches. CDR3 nucleotides: TGCGCCAGCAGCGTACGGGACAGCCCCTACGAGCAGTACTTC. Residues: CASSVRDSPYEQYF.

V gene TRBV7-3 combines with J gene TRBJ2-5; the D call may be TRBD1 or TRBD2 (5 bases each). From germline, CDR1 is SGHTA and CDR2 FQGTGA. Trimming cost V 5 bases and J 2 bases, with 9 bases left between them. The CDR3 totals 13 residues. The CDR3 region is CASSPGSQETQYF. Written as DNA, the CDR3 is TGTGCCAGCAGCCCAGGGAGTCAAGAGACCCAGTACTTC.

The chain combines TRBV27 with TRBJ1-1; 8 bases map to TRBD1. The CDR3 contains 13 residues. Per germline, CDR1 MNHEY and CDR2 SMNVEV (reference sequence). V lost 8 bases and J lost 1; bases outside the gene matches: 3. CDR3 loop: CASHGQGNTEAFF. Here the CDR3 DNA reads TGTGCCAGCCACGGACAGGGGAACACTGAAGCTTTCTTT.

V usage is TRBV7-5 and J usage is TRBJ1-2; the table's D gene call, TRBD1, was not cross checked with the DNA. TRBV7-5 is listed as a pseudogene. This CDR3 spans 17 amino acids. The CDR3 region has the DNA TGTGCCAGAAGATTTGGACAGGGGGATCCGGCTAACTATGGCTACACCTTC. It is translated as CARRFGQGDPANYGYTF.

The J gene is TRBJ1-2, the V gene TRBV30; possible D gene TRBD1, 6 bases. The CDR3 contains 13 residues. V was pared by 0 bases and J by 7 bases, with 12 bases between. Germline V lookup: CDR1 GTSNPN, CDR2 SVGIG (reference sequence). The CDR3 reads CAWSVILGGGYTF. The CDR3 DNA reads TGTGCCTGGAGTGTCATCCTAGGGGGTGGCTACACCTTC.

This chain uses TRBV4-3 with TRBJ1-4; the D is unclear. The germline V gene encodes CDR1 LGHNA and CDR2 YSLEER. Trimming took 1 base from V and 3 from J, leaving 6 bases between them. CDR3 size: 14 residues. The CDR3 DNA follows: TGCGCCAGCAGCCAAGGTGGATCTAATGAAAAACTGTTTTTT. Translating it yields CASSQGGSNEKLFF.

This sequence joins TRBV5-1 and TRBJ2-5, with a tentative D call TRBD1 (5 bases). The CDR3 extends over 13 amino acids. The germline CDR1 and CDR2 sequences are SGHRS and YFSETQ. V was trimmed by 6 bases and J by 5 bases, leaving 14 bases between them. The chain's CDR3 is CASTKGSGETQYF. The CDR3, as DNA: TGCGCCAGCACAAAGGGGTCAGGTGAGACCCAGTACTTC.

The count of this clone is one. The chain uses TRBV9 and TRBJ2-7, with D perhaps TRBD1 or TRBD2 (5 bases each). This CDR3 comprises 15 residues. The V and J ends lost 0 bases and 5 bases respectively, with 15 bases between them. Germline V gene sequence: CDR1 SGDLS, CDR2 YYNGEE. In nucleotides, the CDR3 is TGTGCCAGCAGCGTAGGCTCCCTGGGGGAGAACGAGCAGTACTTC. Translation: CASSVGSLGENEQYF.

The V gene is TRBV30, the J gene TRBJ1-4, with 7 positions matching TRBD1. Germline CDR1 reads GTSNPN; CDR2 reads SVGIG (reference sequence). Losses at the gene ends were 3 bases for V and 2 bases for J; bases not matched to a gene: 3. This CDR3 region has 14 residues. CDR3 coding DNA: TGTGCCTGGAGCCAGGGGGTCACTAATGAAAAACTGTTTTTT. It is translated as CAWSQGVTNEKLFF.

DNA of the CDR3: TGTGCCAGCAGCTCCTTAGCGGGGGCCACCGGGGAGCTGTTTTTT. It translates to CASSSLAGATGELFF. The chain employs TRBV11-3 and TRBJ2-2; TRBD2 matches 9 bases. J gave up 4 bases and V 4 bases, and 4 bases lay outside the gene matches. The CDR3 is 15 residues long. CDR1 is SGHNT and CDR2 is YENEEA in the germline V gene.